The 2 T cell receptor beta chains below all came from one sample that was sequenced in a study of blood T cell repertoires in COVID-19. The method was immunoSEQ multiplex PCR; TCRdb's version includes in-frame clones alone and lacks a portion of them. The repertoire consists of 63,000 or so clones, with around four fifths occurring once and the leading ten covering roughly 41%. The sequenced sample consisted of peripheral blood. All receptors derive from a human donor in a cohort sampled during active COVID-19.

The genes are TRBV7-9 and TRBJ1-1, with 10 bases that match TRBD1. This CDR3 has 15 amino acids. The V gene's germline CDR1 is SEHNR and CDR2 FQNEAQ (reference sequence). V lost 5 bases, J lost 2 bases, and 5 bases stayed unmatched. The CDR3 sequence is CASSPRDRGNTEAFF. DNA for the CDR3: TGTGCCAGCAGCCCTAGGGACAGGGGTAACACTGAAGCTTTCTTT. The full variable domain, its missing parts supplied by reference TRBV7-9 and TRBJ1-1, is DTGVSQNPRHKITKRGQNVTFRCDPISEHNRLYWYRQTLGQGPEFLTYFQNEAQLEKSRLLSDRFSAERPKGSFSTLEIQRTEQGDSAMYLCASSPRDRGNTEAFFGQGTRLTVV.

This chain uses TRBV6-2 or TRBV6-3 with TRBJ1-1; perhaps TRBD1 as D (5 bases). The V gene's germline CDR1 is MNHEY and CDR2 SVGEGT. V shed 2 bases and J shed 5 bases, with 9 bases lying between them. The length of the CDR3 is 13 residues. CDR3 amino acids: CASSYTYRTEAFF. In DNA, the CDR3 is TGTGCCAGCAGTTACACCTACAGGACTGAAGCTTTCTTT.